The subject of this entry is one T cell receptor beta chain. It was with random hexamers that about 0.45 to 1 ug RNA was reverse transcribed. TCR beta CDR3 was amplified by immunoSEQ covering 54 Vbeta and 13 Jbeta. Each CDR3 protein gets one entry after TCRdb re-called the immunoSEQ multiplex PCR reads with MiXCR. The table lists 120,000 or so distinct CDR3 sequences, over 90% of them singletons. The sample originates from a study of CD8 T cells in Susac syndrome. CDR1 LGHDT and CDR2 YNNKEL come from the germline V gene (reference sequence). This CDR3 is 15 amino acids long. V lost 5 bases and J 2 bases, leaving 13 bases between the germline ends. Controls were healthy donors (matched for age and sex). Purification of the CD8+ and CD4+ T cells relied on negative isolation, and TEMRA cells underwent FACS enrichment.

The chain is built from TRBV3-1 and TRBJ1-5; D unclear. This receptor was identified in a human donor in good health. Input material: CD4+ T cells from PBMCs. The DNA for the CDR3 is TGTGCCAGCAGCGACTCCGATCAAGGCAATCAGCCCCAGCATTTT. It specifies CASSDSDQGNQPQHF. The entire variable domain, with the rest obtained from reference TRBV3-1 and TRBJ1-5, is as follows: DTAVSQTPKYLVTQMGNDKSIKCEQNLGHDTMYWYKQDSKKFLKIMFSYNNKELIINETVPNRFSPKSPDKAHLNLHINSLELGDSAVYFCASSDSDQGNQPQHFGDGTRLSIL.